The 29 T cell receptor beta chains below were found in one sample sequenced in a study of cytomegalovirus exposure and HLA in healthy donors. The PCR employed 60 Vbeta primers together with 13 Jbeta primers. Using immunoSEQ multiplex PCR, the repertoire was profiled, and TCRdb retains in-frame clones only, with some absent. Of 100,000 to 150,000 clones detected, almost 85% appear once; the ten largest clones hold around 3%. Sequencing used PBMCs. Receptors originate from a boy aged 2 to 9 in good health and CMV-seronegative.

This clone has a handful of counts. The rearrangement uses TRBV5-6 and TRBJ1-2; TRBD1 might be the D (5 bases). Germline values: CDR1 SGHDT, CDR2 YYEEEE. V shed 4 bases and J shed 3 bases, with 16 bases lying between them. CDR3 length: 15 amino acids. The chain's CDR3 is CASSRGEEDDYGYTF. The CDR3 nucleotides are TGTGCCAGCAGCCGGGGGGAGGAAGACGACTATGGCTACACCTTC.

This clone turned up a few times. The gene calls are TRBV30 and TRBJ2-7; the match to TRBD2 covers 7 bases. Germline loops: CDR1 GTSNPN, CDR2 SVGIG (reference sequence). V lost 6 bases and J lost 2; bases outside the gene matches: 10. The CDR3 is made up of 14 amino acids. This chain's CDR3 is CACTKGTTTYEQYF. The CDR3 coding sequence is TGTGCCTGTACAAAGGGGACTACTACCTACGAGCAGTACTTC.

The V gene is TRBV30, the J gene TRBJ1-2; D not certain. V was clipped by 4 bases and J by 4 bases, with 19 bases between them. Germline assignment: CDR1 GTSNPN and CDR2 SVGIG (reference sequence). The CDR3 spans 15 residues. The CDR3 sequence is CAWKETRFPFYGYTF. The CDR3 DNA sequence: TGTGCCTGGAAAGAAACCAGGTTCCCCTTCTATGGCTACACCTTC.

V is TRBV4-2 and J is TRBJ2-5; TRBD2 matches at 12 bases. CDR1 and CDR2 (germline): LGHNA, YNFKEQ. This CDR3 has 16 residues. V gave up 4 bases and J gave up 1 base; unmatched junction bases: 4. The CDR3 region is CASSPGLAGIQETQYF. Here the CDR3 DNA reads TGTGCCAGCAGCCCTGGACTAGCGGGGATCCAAGAGACCCAGTACTTC.

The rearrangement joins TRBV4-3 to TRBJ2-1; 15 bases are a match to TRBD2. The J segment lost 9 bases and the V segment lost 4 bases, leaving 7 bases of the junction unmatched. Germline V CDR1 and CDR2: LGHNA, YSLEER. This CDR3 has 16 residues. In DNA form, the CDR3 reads TGCGCCAGCAGCCTCCGGACTAGCGGGGGGGAGGGTGAGCAGTTCTTC. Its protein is CASSLRTSGGEGEQFF.

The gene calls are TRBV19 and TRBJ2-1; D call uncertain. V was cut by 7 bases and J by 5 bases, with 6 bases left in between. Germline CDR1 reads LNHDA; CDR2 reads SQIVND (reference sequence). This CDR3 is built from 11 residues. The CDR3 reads CASTGNNEQFF. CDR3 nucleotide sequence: TGTGCCAGTACAGGAAACAATGAGCAGTTCTTC.

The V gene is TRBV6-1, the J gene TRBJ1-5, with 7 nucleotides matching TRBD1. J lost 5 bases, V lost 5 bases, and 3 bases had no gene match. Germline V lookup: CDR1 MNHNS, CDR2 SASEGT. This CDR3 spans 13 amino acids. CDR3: CASSRQGDQPQHF. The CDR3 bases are TGTGCCAGCAGTAGACAGGGAGATCAGCCCCAGCATTTT.

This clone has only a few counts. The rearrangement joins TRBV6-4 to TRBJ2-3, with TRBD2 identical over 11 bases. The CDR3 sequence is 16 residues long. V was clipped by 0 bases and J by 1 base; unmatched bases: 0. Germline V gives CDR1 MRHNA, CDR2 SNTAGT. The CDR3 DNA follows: TGTGCCAGCAGTGACTCGACTAGCGGGGGCACAGATACGCAGTATTTT. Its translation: CASSDSTSGGTDTQYF.

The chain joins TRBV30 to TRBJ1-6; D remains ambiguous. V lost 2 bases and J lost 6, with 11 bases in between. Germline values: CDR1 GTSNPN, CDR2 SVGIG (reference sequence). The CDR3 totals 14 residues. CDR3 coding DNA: TGTGCCTGGAGTAGGAGACGGCTTAATTCACCCCTCCACTTT. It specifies CAWSRRRLNSPLHF.

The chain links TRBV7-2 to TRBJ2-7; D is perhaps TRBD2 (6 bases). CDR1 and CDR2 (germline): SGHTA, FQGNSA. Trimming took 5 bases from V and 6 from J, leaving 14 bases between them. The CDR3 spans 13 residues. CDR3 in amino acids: CASSTGAGGEQYF. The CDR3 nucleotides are TGTGCCAGCAGCACCGGAGCGGGCGGCGAGCAGTACTTC.

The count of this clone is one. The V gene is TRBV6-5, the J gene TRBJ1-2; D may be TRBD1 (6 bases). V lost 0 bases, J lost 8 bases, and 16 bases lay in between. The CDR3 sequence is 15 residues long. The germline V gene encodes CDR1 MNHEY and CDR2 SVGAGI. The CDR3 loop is CASSYSQGTTWGYTF. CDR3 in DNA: TGTGCCAGCAGTTACTCGCAGGGGACTACATGGGGCTACACCTTC.

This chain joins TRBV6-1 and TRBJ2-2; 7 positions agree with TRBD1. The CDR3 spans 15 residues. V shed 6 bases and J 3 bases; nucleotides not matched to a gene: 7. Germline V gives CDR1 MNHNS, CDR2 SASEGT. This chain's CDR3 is CASSELQGYTGELFF. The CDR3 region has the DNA TGTGCCAGCAGCGAACTACAGGGGTACACCGGGGAGCTGTTTTTT.

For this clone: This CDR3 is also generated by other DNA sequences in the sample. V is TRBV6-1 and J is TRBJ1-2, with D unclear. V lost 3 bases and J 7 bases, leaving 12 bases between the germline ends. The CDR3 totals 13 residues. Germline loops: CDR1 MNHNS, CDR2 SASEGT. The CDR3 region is CASSEAGFFGYTF. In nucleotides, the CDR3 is TGTGCCAGCAGTGAGGCGGGGTTCTTTGGCTACACCTTC.

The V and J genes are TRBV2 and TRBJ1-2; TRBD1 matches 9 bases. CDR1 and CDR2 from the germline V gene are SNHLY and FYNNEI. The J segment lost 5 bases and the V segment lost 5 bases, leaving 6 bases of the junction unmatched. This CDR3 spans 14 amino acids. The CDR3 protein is CASSYGQGRYGYTF. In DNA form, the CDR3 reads TGTGCCAGCAGTTATGGACAGGGGAGGTATGGCTACACCTTC.

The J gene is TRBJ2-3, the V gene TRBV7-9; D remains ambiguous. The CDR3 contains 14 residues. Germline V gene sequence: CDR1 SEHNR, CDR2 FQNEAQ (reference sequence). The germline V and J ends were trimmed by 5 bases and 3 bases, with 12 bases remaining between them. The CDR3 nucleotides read TGTGCCAGCAGCCTAGGAATCGCGACAGATACGCAGTATTTT. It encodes CASSLGIATDTQYF. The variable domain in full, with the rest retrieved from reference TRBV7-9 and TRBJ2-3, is DTGVSQNPRHKITKRGQNVTFRCDPISEHNRLYWYRQTLGQGPEFLTYFQNEAQLEKSRLLSDRFSAERPKGSFSTLEIQRTEQGDSAMYLCASSLGIATDTQYFGPGTRLTVL.

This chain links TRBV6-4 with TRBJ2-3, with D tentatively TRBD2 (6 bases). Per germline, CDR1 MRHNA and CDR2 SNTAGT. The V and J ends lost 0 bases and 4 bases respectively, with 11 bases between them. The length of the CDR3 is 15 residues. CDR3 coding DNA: TGTGCCAGCAGTGACTCAAGCGGGCAGTCAGATACGCAGTATTTT. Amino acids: CASSDSSGQSDTQYF.

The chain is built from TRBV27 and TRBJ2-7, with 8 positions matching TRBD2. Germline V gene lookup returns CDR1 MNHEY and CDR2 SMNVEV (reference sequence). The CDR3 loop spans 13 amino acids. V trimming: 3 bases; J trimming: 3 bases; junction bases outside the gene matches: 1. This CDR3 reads CASSFAGGYEQYF. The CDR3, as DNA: TGTGCCAGCAGTTTCGCGGGGGGCTACGAGCAGTACTTC.

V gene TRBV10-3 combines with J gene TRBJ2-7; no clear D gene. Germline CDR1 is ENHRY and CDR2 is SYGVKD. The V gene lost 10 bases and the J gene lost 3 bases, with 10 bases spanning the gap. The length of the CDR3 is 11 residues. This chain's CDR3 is CATQDVYEQYF. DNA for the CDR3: TGTGCCACCCAGGATGTCTACGAGCAGTACTTC.

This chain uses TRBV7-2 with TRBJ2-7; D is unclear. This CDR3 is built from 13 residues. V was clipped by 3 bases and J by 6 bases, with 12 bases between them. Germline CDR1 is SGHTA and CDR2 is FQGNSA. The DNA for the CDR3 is TGTGCCAGCAGCTTGAAACCCGGGTTCGAGCAGTACGTC. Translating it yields CASSLKPGFEQYV.

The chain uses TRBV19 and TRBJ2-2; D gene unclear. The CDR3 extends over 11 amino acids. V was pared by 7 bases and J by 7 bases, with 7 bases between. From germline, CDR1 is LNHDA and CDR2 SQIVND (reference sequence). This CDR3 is CASKEYGELFF. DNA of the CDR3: TGTGCCAGTAAGGAGTACGGGGAGCTGTTTTTT.

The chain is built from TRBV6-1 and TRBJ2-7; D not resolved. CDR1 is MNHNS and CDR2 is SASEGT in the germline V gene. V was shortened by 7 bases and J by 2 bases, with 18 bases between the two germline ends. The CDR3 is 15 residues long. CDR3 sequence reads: CASMNYGLRTYEQYF. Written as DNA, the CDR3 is TGTGCCAGCATGAACTACGGATTACGAACCTACGAGCAGTACTTC.

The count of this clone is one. CDR3 protein: CAISGTYGGNTIYF. The CDR3 DNA reads as TGTGCCATCAGTGGCACCTACGGTGGAAACACCATATATTTT. The V gene is TRBV10-3, the J gene TRBJ1-3; D not resolved. The CDR3 has 14 residues. Trimming left V 4 bases short and J 3 bases short, with 10 bases between. CDR1 and CDR2 (germline): ENHRY, SYGVKD.

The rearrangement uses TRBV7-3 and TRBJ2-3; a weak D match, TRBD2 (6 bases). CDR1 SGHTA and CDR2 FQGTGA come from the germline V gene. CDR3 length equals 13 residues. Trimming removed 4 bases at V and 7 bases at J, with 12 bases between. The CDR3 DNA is TGTGCCAGCAGCTCCGAAACTAGCTATACGCAGTATTTT. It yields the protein CASSSETSYTQYF.

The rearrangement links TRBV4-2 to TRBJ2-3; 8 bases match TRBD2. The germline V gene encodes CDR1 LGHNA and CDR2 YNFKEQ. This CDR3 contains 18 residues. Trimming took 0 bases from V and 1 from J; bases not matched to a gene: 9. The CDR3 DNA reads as TGTGCCAGCAGCCAAGATTTGTTTAGGGGACTAGGCACAGATACGCAGTATTTT. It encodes CASSQDLFRGLGTDTQYF.

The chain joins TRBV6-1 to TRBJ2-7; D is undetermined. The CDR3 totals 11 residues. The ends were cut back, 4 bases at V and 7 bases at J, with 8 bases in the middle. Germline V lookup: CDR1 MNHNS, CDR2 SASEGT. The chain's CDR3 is CASSGSGEQYF. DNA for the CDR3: TGTGCCAGCAGTGGCTCCGGGGAGCAGTACTTC.

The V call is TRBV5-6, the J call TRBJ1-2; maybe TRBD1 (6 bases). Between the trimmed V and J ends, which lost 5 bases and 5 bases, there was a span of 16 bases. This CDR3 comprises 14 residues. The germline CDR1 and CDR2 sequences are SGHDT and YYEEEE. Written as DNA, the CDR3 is TGTGCCAGCAGTCGGACAGCGGAAAAGTATGGCTACACCTTC. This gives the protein CASSRTAEKYGYTF.

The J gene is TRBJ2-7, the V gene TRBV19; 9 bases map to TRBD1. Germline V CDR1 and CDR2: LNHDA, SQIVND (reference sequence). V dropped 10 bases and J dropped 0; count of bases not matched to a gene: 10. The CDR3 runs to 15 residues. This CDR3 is CATILRDRDSYEQYV. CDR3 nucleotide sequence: TGTGCCACCATACTCCGGGACAGGGACTCCTACGAGCAGTACGTC.

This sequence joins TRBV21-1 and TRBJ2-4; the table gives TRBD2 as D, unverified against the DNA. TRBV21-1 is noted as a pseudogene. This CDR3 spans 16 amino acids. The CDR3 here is CASSKGLAVAKNIQYF. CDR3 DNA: TGTGCCAGCAGCAAAGGACTAGCGGTAGCCAAAAACATTCAGTACTTC.

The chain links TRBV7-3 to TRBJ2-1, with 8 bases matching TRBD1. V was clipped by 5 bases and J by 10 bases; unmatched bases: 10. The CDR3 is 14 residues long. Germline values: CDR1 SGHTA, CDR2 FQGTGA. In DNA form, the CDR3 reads TGTGCCAGCAGCCCCGGACAGGGATCGCACGAGCAGTTCTTC. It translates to CASSPGQGSHEQFF.